This is a list of T cell receptor beta chains from one sample in a study of regulatory T cells in long-lasting Graves disease. MiXCR was run by TCRdb on the multiplex PCR reads, yielding one entry per CDR3 protein. Among about 540,000 distinct CDR3 sequences listed, approximately 15% were seen once. This sample also belongs to another study, concerning T cells in Graves' hyperthyroidism and ophthalmopathy.

Sequencing used peripheral blood mononuclear cells (PBMCs), obtained at new diagnosis, from a patient treated with antithyroid drugs. These receptor sequences come from a man younger than 40 with Graves disease. Both conserved end residues are part of each CDR3. A D gene is named only where the DNA matches it firmly. Expanded clones get a size class; other rows say once, few or many, or leave the size out.

TRBJ2-3 - TRBV9 few CASSGTARTDTQYF TGTGCCAGCAGCGGTACAGCCCGGACAGATACGCAGTATTTT
TRBJ1-5 - TRBV24-1 many CATSANPGQPQHF TGTGCCACCAGTGCAAACCCGGGGCAGCCCCAGCATTTT
TRBJ2-7 TRBD2 TRBV3-1 - CASSLGTSGRGEQYF TGTGCCAGCAGCCTTGGGACTAGCGGGAGGGGCGAGCAGTACTTC
TRBJ1-1 - TRBV20-1 few CSARDLWEGNTEAFF TGCAGTGCTAGAGATTTATGGGAAGGGAACACTGAAGCTTTCTTT
TRBJ2-7 TRBD2 TRBV7-2 - CASSLASGGVSNYEQYF TGTGCCAGCAGCTTAGCTAGCGGGGGGGTCTCAAACTACGAGCAGTACTTC
TRBJ1-1 - TRBV29-1 many CSVDRTGKVGAFF TGCAGCGTTGACCGGACGGGAAAGGTTGGCGCTTTCTTT
TRBJ2-3 TRBD2 TRBV18 many CASSPGDYDTQYF TGTGCCAGCTCACCAGGGGACTATGATACGCAGTATTTT
TRBJ2-5 TRBD1 TRBV18 few CASSPPGGKETQYF TGTGCCAGCTCACCACCAGGGGGCAAGGAGACCCAGTACTTC
TRBJ1-5 - TRBV28 many CASRRAQRGGRDQPQHF TGTGCCAGCAGACGTGCCCAAAGGGGGGGTAGGGATCAGCCCCAGCATTTT
TRBJ2-7 TRBD1 TRBV7-2 few CASSPSRDRGVREQYF TGTGCCAGCAGCCCCTCTAGGGACAGGGGTGTTCGGGAGCAGTACTTC
TRBJ1-1 - TRBV20-1 many CSAPPGGKTEAFF TGCAGTGCTCCCCCGGGAGGGAAGACTGAAGCTTTCTTT
TRBJ2-6 - TRBV19 few CASSIFGGLEGSGANVLTF TGTGCCAGTAGTATCTTTGGGGGGCTAGAGGGCTCTGGGGCCAACGTCCTGACTTTC
TRBJ2-3 - TRBV7-6 many CASSFGTPQSTDTQYF TGTGCCAGCAGCTTTGGTACTCCCCAGTCCACAGATACGCAGTATTTT
TRBJ2-5 - TRBV11-3 few CASSLDTRETQYF TGTGCCAGCAGCCTGGACACTCGGGAGACCCAGTACTTC
TRBJ2-1 TRBD2 TRBV12-3/TRBV12-4 many CASSPPSTSGSYEQFF TGTGCCAGCAGTCCCCCCTCAACTAGCGGGAGTTATGAGCAGTTCTTC
TRBJ2-3 - TRBV12-3/TRBV12-4 - CASSFDADTQYF TGTGCCAGCAGTTTCGACGCCGATACGCAGTATTTT
TRBJ2-7 - TRBV3-1 many CASSRTDYEQYF TGTGCCAGCAGCCGGACTGACTACGAGCAGTACTTC
TRBJ2-5 TRBD1 TRBV6-1 - CASSEVWDRGDETQYF TGTGCCAGCAGTGAAGTTTGGGACAGGGGTGACGAGACCCAGTACTTC
TRBJ2-4 - TRBV6-1 - CASSPVGGVNIQYF TGTGCCAGCAGCCCCGTGGGGGGCGTTAACATTCAGTACTTC
TRBJ1-5 TRBD1 TRBV12-5 many CASGLVRWQGGVRNQPQHF TGTGCTAGTGGTTTGGTACGTTGGCAGGGGGGGGTTCGAAATCAGCCCCAGCATTTT
TRBJ2-1 TRBD2 TRBV2 few CASSGSAGDEQFF TGTGCCAGCAGTGGATCAGCGGGAGATGAGCAGTTCTTC
TRBJ2-7 - TRBV12-3/TRBV12-4 many CASRQTGQGSYEQYF TGTGCCAGCAGACAGACAGGACAAGGTTCCTACGAGCAGTACTTC
TRBJ1-1 - TRBV19 few CASNFRNTEAFF TGTGCCAGTAACTTCCGGAACACTGAAGCTTTCTTT
TRBJ2-1 TRBD1 TRBV27 few CASTPTGASYNEQFF TGTGCCAGCACCCCGACAGGGGCATCCTACAATGAGCAGTTCTTC
TRBJ1-2 TRBD1 TRBV3-1 few CASRPFGTDYGYTF TGTGCCAGCAGACCTTTCGGGACAGACTATGGCTACACCTTC
TRBJ2-7 TRBD1 TRBV6-2/TRBV6-3 many CASSRRGTGLHEQYF TGTGCCAGCAGCCGGCGAGGGACAGGGCTTCACGAGCAGTACTTC
TRBJ2-1 - TRBV11-2 - CASSQGEREQFF TGTGCCAGCAGCCAGGGAGAACGGGAGCAGTTCTTC
TRBJ1-2 - TRBV12-3/TRBV12-4 few CASSFRGRPATF TGTGCCAGCAGTTTTAGAGGCCGTCCGGCCACCTTC